This T cell receptor beta chain was documented in a study of Graves' ophthalmopathy and Graves' hyperthyroidism. Study conclusions and caveats: In predicting ophthalmopathy progression, the model reached over 55% sensitivity and 72% to 80% specificity.

As the template, RNA transcripts were used to amplify TCR beta CDR3 regions. First-round RT-PCR employed HTBI primers, with a second-round multiplex PCR after it. A single record per CDR3 protein comes from TCRdb applying MiXCR to the multiplex PCR reads. The sample consists of a few hundred thousand distinct CDR3 sequences, roughly a sixth of them appearing once. Notes on this clonotype: Its specificity is not known.

This CDR3 has 15 amino acids. Germline V gene lookup returns CDR1 MNHNS and CDR2 SASEGT. Trimming at V came to 2 bases and at J to 3 bases, leaving 5 bases not matched to a gene. This chain uses TRBV6-1 with TRBJ2-7; 9 positions agree with TRBD2. The specimen sequenced was peripheral blood. The clonotype originates from an adult man with Graves' ophthalmopathy. The CDR3 here is CASSEIAGDFYEQYF. The CDR3 region has the DNA TGTGCCAGCAGTGAAATAGCGGGAGACTTCTACGAGCAGTACTTC.